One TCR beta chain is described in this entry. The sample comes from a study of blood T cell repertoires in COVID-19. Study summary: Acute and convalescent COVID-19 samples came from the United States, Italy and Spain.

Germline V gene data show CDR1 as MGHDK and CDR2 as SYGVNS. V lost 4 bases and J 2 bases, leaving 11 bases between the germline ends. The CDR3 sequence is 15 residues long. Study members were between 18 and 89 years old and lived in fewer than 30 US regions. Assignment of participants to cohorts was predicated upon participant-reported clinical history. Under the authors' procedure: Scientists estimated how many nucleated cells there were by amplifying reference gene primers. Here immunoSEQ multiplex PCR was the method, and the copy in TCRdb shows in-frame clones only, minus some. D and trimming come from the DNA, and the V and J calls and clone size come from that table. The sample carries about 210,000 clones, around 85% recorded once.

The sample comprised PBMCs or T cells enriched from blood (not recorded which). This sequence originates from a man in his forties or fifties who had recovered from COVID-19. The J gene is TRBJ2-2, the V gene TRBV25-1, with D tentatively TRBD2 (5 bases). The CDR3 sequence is CASSAQRPNTGELFF. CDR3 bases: TGTGCCAGCAGTGCCCAGCGGCCCAACACCGGGGAGCTGTTTTTT.